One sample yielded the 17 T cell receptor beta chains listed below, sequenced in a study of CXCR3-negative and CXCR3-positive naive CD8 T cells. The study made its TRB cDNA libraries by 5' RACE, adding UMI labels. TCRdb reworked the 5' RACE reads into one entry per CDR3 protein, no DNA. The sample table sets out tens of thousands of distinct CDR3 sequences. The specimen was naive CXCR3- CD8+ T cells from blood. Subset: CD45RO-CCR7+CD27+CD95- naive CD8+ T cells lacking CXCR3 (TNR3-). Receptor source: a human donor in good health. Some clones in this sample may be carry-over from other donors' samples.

CDR3 protein: CIVVEGVEQFF. This chain joins TRBV29-1 and TRBJ2-1; TCRdb lists TRBD1, though no DNA is available to test this call. The CDR3 has 11 amino acids. Germline V gene lookup returns CDR1 SQVTM and CDR2 ANQGSEA.

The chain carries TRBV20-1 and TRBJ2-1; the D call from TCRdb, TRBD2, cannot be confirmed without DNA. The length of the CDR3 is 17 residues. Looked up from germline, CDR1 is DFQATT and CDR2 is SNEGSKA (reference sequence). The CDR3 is CSARLLAAPRSYNEQFF.

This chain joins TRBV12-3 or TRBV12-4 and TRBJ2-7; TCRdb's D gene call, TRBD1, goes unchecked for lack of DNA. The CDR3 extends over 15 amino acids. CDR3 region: CASIKTGTGDYEQYF.

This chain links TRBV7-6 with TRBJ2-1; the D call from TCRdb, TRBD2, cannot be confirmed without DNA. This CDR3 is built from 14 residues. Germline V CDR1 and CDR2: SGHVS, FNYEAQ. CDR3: CASSPTSGRAEQFF.

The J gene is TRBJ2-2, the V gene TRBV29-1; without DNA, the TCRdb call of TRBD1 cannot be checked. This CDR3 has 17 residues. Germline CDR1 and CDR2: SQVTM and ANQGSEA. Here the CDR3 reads CSVGVGQNLTNTGELFF.

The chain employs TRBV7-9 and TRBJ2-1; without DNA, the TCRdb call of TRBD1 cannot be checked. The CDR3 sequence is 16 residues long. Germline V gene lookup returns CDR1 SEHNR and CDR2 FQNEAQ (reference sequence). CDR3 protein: CASSGFHGTLYNEQFF.

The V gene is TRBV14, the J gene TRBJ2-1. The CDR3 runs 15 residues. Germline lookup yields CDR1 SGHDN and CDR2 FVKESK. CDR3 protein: CASSQETTSYNEQFF.

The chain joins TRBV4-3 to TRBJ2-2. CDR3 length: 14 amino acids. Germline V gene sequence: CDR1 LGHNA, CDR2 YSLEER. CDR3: CASSRVEDTGELFF.

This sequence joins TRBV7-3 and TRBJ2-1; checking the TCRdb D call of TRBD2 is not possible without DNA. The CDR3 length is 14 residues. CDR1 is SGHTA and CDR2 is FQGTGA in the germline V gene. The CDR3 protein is CASREAGAGNEQFF.

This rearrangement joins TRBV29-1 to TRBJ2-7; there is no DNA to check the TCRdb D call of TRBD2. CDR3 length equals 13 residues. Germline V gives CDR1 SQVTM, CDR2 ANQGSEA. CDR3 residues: CSVGARDSYEQYF.

The CDR3: CASSQDQAEAFF. V is TRBV4-1 and J is TRBJ1-1. The CDR3 is 12 residues long. Germline V CDR1 and CDR2: MGHRA, YSYEKL.

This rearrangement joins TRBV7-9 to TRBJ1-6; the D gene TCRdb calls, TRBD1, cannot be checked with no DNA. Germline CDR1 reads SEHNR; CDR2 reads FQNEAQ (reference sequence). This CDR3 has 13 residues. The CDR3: CASSLDNTRALHF.

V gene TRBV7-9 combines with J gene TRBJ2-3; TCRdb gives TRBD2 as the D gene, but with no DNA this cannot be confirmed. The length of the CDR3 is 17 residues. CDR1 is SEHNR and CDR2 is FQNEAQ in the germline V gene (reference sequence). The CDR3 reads CASSSGGGGLSTDTQYF.

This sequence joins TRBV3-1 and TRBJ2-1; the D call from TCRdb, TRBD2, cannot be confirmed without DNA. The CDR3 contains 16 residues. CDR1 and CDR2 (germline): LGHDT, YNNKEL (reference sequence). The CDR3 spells CASSQLAGKNYNEQFF.

The CDR3 loop reads CASRANTGELFF. This chain joins TRBV5-1 and TRBJ2-2. Germline values: CDR1 SGHRS, CDR2 YFSETQ. The CDR3 is made up of 12 amino acids.

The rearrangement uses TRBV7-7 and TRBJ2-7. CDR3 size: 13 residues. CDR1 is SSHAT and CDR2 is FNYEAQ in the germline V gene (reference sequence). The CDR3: CASSLFPNYEQYF.

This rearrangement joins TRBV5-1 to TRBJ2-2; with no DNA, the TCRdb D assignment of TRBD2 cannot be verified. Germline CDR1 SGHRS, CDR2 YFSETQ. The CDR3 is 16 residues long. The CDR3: CASNAWEVSNTGELFF.